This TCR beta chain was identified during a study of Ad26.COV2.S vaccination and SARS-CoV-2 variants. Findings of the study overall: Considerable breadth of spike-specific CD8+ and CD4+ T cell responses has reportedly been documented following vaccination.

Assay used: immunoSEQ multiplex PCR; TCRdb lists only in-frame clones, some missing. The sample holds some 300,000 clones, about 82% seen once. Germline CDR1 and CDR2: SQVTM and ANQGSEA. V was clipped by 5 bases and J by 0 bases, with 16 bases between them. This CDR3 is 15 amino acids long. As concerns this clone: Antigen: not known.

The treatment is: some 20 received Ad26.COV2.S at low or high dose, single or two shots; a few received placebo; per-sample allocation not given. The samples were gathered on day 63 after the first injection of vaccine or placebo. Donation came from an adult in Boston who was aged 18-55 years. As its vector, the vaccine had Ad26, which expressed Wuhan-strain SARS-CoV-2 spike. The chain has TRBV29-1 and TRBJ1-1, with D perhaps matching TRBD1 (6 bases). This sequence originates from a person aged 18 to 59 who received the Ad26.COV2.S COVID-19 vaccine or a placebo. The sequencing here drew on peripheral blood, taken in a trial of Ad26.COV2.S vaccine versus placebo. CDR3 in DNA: TGCAGCGTTAAGCAGGGGTGGGCGATGAACACTGAAGCTTTCTTT. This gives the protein CSVKQGWAMNTEAFF. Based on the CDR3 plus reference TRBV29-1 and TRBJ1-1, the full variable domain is SAVISQKPSRDICQRGTSLTIQCQVDSQVTMMFWYRQQPGQSLTLIATANQGSEATYESGFVIDKFPISRPNLTFSTLTVSNMSPEDSSIYLCSVKQGWAMNTEAFFGQGTRLTVV.